This TCR beta chain was captured by sequencing in a study of cytomegalovirus exposure and HLA in healthy donors. This clone was detected only once. Antigen specificity is unknown. Germline assignment: CDR1 SGHAT and CDR2 FQNNGV. V lost 4 bases and J lost 7; bases outside the gene matches: 10. There are 15 residues in the CDR3. Primers: 60 Vbeta forward and 13 Jbeta reverse. Sequenced by immunoSEQ multiplex PCR; TCRdb stores in-frame clones only, minus some. The table shows about 190,000 clones, with about nine tenths occurring only once. Study findings and constraints: Previously analyzed data showed that most TCR beta V segments were productive at a frequency of about 90% or about 30%. Among TCR beta chains, those listed as cytomegalovirus-associated numbered about 160. Several of the most significant clusters appeared linked to common viral pathogens, based on a later analysis. The authors later found TCR association rates varying by HLA locus, with DRB1 most and HLA-C fewest.

The sequencing sample was made of PBMCs. This rearrangement joins TRBV11-2 to TRBJ2-1; 7 bases map to TRBD1. The TCR originated in a man aged 30-40 years in good health and CMV-seronegative. CDR3 nucleotides: TGTGCCAGCAGCTCCAACAGGGGCGCTACAAATGAGCAGTTCTTC. Protein: CASSSNRGATNEQFF.